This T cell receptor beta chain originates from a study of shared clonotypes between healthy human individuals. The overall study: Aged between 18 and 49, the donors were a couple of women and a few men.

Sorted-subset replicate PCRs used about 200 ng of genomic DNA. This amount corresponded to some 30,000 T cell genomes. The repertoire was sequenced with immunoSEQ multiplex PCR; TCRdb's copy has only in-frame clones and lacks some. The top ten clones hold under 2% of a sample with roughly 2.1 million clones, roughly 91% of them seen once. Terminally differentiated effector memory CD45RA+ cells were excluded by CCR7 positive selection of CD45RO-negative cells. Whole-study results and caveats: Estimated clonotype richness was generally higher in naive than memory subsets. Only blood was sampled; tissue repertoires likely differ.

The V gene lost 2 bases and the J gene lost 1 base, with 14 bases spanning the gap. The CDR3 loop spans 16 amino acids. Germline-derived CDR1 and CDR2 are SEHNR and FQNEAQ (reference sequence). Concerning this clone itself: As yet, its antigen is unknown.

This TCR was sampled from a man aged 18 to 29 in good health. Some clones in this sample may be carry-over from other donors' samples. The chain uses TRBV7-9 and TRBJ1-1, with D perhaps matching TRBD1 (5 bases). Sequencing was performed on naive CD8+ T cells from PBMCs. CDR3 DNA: TGTGCCAGCAGCTTAAGCCCGGCAGGGACGAACACTGAAGCTTTCTTT. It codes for CASSLSPAGTNTEAFF.